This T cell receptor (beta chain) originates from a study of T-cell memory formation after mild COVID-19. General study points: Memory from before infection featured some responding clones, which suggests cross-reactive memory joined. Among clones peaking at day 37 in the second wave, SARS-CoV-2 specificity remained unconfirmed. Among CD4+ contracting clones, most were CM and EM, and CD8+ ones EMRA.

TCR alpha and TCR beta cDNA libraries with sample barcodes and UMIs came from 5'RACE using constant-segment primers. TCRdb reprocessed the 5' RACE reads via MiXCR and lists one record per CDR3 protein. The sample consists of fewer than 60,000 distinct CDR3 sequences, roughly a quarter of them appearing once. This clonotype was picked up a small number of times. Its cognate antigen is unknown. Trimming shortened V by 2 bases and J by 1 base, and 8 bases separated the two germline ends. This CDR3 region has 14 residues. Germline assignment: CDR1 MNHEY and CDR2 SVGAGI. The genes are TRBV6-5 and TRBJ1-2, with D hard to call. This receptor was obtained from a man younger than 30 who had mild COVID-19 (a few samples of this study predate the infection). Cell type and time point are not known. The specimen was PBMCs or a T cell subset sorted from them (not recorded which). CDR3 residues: CASSYGNYNYGYTF. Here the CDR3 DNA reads TGTGCCAGCAGTTACGGAAACTATAACTATGGCTACACCTTC.